One T cell receptor beta chain is described in this entry. The data belong to a study of blood T cell repertoires in COVID-19. Study-level background: The samples span acute and convalescent COVID-19 from the United States, Italy and Spain.

Profiling relied on immunoSEQ multiplex PCR, and the TCRdb table lists in-frame clones only, not all of them. The sample yields 250,000 to 400,000 clones, roughly 90% seen once. Sequencing input: peripheral blood. This TCR was sampled from a woman aged 30 to 39 with COVID-19, enrolled during active disease.

CDR3 sequence: CAWTRAGYAYEQYF. The CDR3 bases are TGTGCCTGGACCAGGGCGGGATACGCCTACGAGCAGTACTTC. This chain links TRBV30 with TRBJ2-7, with a weak D call TRBD2 (6 bases). This CDR3 contains 14 residues. Germline assignment: CDR1 GTSNPN and CDR2 SVGIG (reference sequence). Trimming took off 4 bases at V and 2 bases at J, with 15 bases between the two ends.